This is a list of T cell receptor beta chains from one sample in a study of response to subunit inactivated influenza vaccine. TCRdb reprocessed the RT-PCR reads via MiXCR and lists one record per CDR3 protein. The sample holds roughly 700,000 distinct CDR3 sequences, 15% to 18% seen once. The sequencing here drew on PBMCs from blood, taken roughly 12 days after vaccination. Source of these receptors: a man aged 50-59 years who received an inactivated influenza vaccine. CDR3s include the opening cysteine and the closing phenylalanine or tryptophan. The D gene is left open where the match is weak. Clone size is stated in some rows and not others, as once, few, many or a class when expanded.

d_call: .; v_call: TRBV7-9; j_call: TRBJ2-5; clone_size: .; cdr3_nt: TGTGCCAGCAGCACCCCCCGGCAAGAGACCCAGTACTTC; cdr3_aa: CASSTPRQETQYF
d_call: .; v_call: TRBV20-1; j_call: TRBJ2-1; clone_size: few; cdr3_nt: TGCAGTGCTAGAGATCTTCTGGGCTACAATGAGCAGTTCTTC; cdr3_aa: CSARDLLGYNEQFF
d_call: .; v_call: TRBV15; j_call: TRBJ2-7; clone_size: .; cdr3_nt: TGTGCCACCAGCACCCGCGGTTGGGGGGACCACGAGCAGTACTTC; cdr3_aa: CATSTRGWGDHEQYF
d_call: .; v_call: TRBV24-1; j_call: TRBJ2-3; clone_size: few; cdr3_nt: TGTGCCACCAGGGCGGATAACACAGATACGCAGTATTTT; cdr3_aa: CATRADNTDTQYF
d_call: .; v_call: TRBV7-8; j_call: TRBJ1-1; clone_size: .; cdr3_nt: TGTGCCAGCAGCTTAGATACAGGGCGGTCTGAAGCTTTCTTT; cdr3_aa: CASSLDTGRSEAFF
d_call: .; v_call: TRBV2; j_call: TRBJ1-1; clone_size: .; cdr3_nt: TGTGCCAGCAGTGAACGGGACCCGCTCACTGAAGCTTTCTTT; cdr3_aa: CASSERDPLTEAFF
d_call: TRBD2; v_call: TRBV28; j_call: TRBJ2-7; clone_size: .; cdr3_nt: TGTGCCAGCAGTCCGGGGGGGGATCGGGAGCAGTACTTC; cdr3_aa: CASSPGGDREQYF
d_call: .; v_call: TRBV11-3; j_call: TRBJ2-1; clone_size: .; cdr3_nt: TGTGCCAGCAGCTTTACCCGTAGGGATGAGCAGTTCTTC; cdr3_aa: CASSFTRRDEQFF
d_call: .; v_call: TRBV5-1; j_call: TRBJ2-6; clone_size: .; cdr3_nt: TGCGCCAGCAGCTTGACCTACAGCTCTGGGGCCAACGTCCTGACTTTC; cdr3_aa: CASSLTYSSGANVLTF
d_call: TRBD2; v_call: TRBV7-2; j_call: TRBJ2-5; clone_size: .; cdr3_nt: TGTGCCAGCAGCTTAGTGCGGGGGGGGCGGGAGGAGACCCAGTACTTC; cdr3_aa: CASSLVRGGREETQYF
d_call: TRBD1; v_call: TRBV10-3; j_call: TRBJ2-5; clone_size: .; cdr3_nt: TGTGCCATCAGGGCGGGGACAGGCCAAGAGACCCAGTACTTC; cdr3_aa: CAIRAGTGQETQYF
d_call: .; v_call: TRBV18; j_call: TRBJ2-5; clone_size: .; cdr3_nt: TGTGCCAGCTCACCACCTGCCCAGTCAGAGACCCAGTACTTC; cdr3_aa: CASSPPAQSETQYF
d_call: .; v_call: TRBV6-2/TRBV6-3; j_call: TRBJ1-1; clone_size: few; cdr3_nt: TGTGCCAGCAGTTACAACGCGAACATCGCCGCCTACACTGAAGCTTTCTTT; cdr3_aa: CASSYNANIAAYTEAFF
d_call: TRBD1; v_call: TRBV20-1; j_call: TRBJ2-7; clone_size: many; cdr3_nt: TGCAGTGGTCAGGACAGGGGAGGCGAGCAGTACTTC; cdr3_aa: CSGQDRGGEQYF
d_call: .; v_call: TRBV4-3; j_call: TRBJ2-3; clone_size: .; cdr3_nt: TGCGCCAGCAGCCAGCCCGGGCGTGGGGGGGATACGCAGTATTTT; cdr3_aa: CASSQPGRGGDTQYF
d_call: TRBD1; v_call: TRBV5-1; j_call: TRBJ1-1; clone_size: few; cdr3_nt: TGCGCCAGCAGCTCCTCCCAGCAGGGGGCAATGAACACTGAAGCTTTCTTT; cdr3_aa: CASSSSQQGAMNTEAFF
d_call: .; v_call: TRBV6-5; j_call: TRBJ1-6; clone_size: once; cdr3_nt: TGTGCCAGCAGTTACAGCACGCCCAATAATTCACCCCTCCACTTT; cdr3_aa: CASSYSTPNNSPLHF
d_call: .; v_call: TRBV5-1; j_call: TRBJ1-1; clone_size: .; cdr3_nt: TGCGCCAGCAGCTTGTTGGATAGCAACACTGAAGCTTTCTTT; cdr3_aa: CASSLLDSNTEAFF
d_call: TRBD2; v_call: TRBV7-8; j_call: TRBJ2-1; clone_size: many; cdr3_nt: TGTGCCAGCAGCAAGGGACTAGCGGGAGTAGGAGATGAGCAGTTCTTC; cdr3_aa: CASSKGLAGVGDEQFF
d_call: TRBD1; v_call: TRBV4-1; j_call: TRBJ1-2; clone_size: many; cdr3_nt: TGCGCCAGCAGACCCTTGGGACAGCCCTATGGCTACACCTTC; cdr3_aa: CASRPLGQPYGYTF
d_call: .; v_call: TRBV18; j_call: TRBJ1-1; clone_size: once; cdr3_nt: TGTGCCAGCTCACCAAGGGCAGGGGTGAACACTGAAGCTTTCTTT; cdr3_aa: CASSPRAGVNTEAFF
d_call: .; v_call: TRBV20-1; j_call: TRBJ2-1; clone_size: .; cdr3_nt: TGCAGTGCCCCCCAAGCCGGGAGCTCCTACAATGAGCAGTTCTTC; cdr3_aa: CSAPQAGSSYNEQFF
d_call: .; v_call: TRBV20-1; j_call: TRBJ2-1; clone_size: .; cdr3_nt: TGCAGTGCTAATGGGAGAAGCTCCTACAATGAGCAGTTCTTC; cdr3_aa: CSANGRSSYNEQFF